These 16 T cell receptor beta chains originate from one sample sequenced in a study of blood T cell repertoires in COVID-19. Clones were read by immunoSEQ multiplex PCR, and TCRdb kept only the in-frame ones, dropping some. The sample has under 35,000 clones; more than 80% are singletons. The sequenced sample was peripheral blood. These receptors were obtained from a human donor in a cohort sampled during active COVID-19.

The V gene is TRBV29-1, the J gene TRBJ2-7, with 7 bases that match TRBD1. Trimming took 3 bases from V and 6 from J; bases not matched to a gene: 5. The CDR3 is 12 residues long. Germline-derived CDR1 and CDR2 are SQVTM and ANQGSEA. The CDR3 nucleotides are TGCAGCGTTGAGGCCAGGGGGACCGAGCAGTACTTC. Protein product: CSVEARGTEQYF.

V usage is TRBV6-5 and J usage is TRBJ1-6; no reliable D call. Trimming left V 4 bases short and J 7 bases short, with 8 bases between. Germline loops: CDR1 MNHEY, CDR2 SVGAGI. The CDR3 spans 13 residues. The DNA of the CDR3 is TGTGCCAGCAGTTGGGGAGCAAATTCACCCCTCCACTTT. It is translated as CASSWGANSPLHF.

This chain joins TRBV5-1 and TRBJ1-4, with 7 positions matching TRBD1. Looked up from germline, CDR1 is SGHRS and CDR2 is YFSETQ. Trimming cost V 0 bases and J 5 bases; bases outside gene matches: 4. This CDR3 is 15 amino acids long. The CDR3 DNA follows: TGCGCCAGCAGCTTGGAAGGGACAGAGAATGAAAAACTGTTTTTT. Residues: CASSLEGTENEKLFF. The full variable domain, its missing parts supplied by reference TRBV5-1 and TRBJ1-4, is KAGVTQTPRYLIKTRGQQVTLSCSPISGHRSVSWYQQTPGQGLQFLFEYFSETQRNKGNFPGRFSGRQFSNSRSEMNVSTLELGDSALYLCASSLEGTENEKLFFGSGTQLSVL.

The V and J genes are TRBV6-6 and TRBJ1-2; 8 nucleotides line up with TRBD1. Trimming cost V 2 bases and J 7 bases; bases outside gene matches: 3. Germline CDR1 and CDR2: MNHNY and SVGAGI (reference sequence). CDR3 length: 13 amino acids. CDR3 coding DNA: TGTGCCAGCAGTTACGCAGGGGGCAGTGGCTACACCTTC. Amino acid sequence: CASSYAGGSGYTF.

This chain's CDR3 is CAWNTESSYNSPLHF. CDR3 DNA sequence: TGTGCCTGGAATACCGAGAGCTCCTATAATTCACCCCTCCACTTT. The chain carries TRBV30 and TRBJ1-6; no firm D call. Germline lookup yields CDR1 GTSNPN and CDR2 SVGIG (reference sequence). CDR3 length: 15 amino acids. V was shortened by 4 bases and J by 0 bases, with 10 bases between the two germline ends.

This chain joins TRBV5-1 and TRBJ2-2, with 8 bases lining up with TRBD2. The CDR3 length is 17 residues. With 0 bases clipped from V and 3 bases from J, the junction kept 7 bases outside the gene matches. Germline values: CDR1 SGHRS, CDR2 YFSETQ. The CDR3 DNA sequence: TGCGCCAGCAGCTTGGTTAGCGGGATAGGGTACACCGGGGAGCTGTTTTTT. It translates to CASSLVSGIGYTGELFF.

The chain has TRBV7-9 and TRBJ1-5, with 9 bases matching TRBD1. The CDR3 has 17 residues. With V trimmed by 4 bases and J by 4 bases, 11 bases remained unmatched. The V gene's germline CDR1 is SEHNR and CDR2 FQNEAQ (reference sequence). CDR3 sequence: CASSYWRGQGVNQPQHF. In DNA form, the CDR3 reads TGTGCCAGCAGCTATTGGCGGGGACAGGGAGTAAATCAGCCCCAGCATTTT.

This rearrangement joins TRBV9 to TRBJ1-5; 7 positions match TRBD1. Germline V gene sequence: CDR1 SGDLS, CDR2 YYNGEE. V was pared by 4 bases and J by 1 base, with 5 bases of the junction left unmatched. The CDR3 length is 15 residues. For the CDR3, the DNA is TGTGCCAGCAGCCCGGGACAGAGGAGCAATCAGCCCCAGCATTTT. Its protein product is CASSPGQRSNQPQHF.

The chain combines TRBV7-2 with TRBJ2-2, with 9 bases matching TRBD1. CDR1 is SGHTA and CDR2 is FQGNSA in the germline V gene. The J segment lost 1 base and the V segment lost 5 bases, leaving 2 bases of the junction unmatched. This CDR3 is 15 amino acids long. The CDR3 spells CASSPTGGNTGELFF. CDR3 DNA: TGTGCCAGCAGCCCGACAGGGGGGAACACCGGGGAGCTGTTTTTT.

The chain is built from TRBV18 and TRBJ1-3, with 8 bases aligning to TRBD1. CDR1 and CDR2 from the germline V gene are KGHSH and LQKENI. The V gene end was trimmed by 5 bases and the J gene end by 0 bases; junction bases not matched to a gene: 3. The CDR3 runs 15 residues. The CDR3 loop reads CASSMTGASGNTIYF. The CDR3 DNA sequence: TGTGCCAGCTCAATGACAGGGGCCTCTGGAAACACCATATATTTT.

The CDR3 loop is CASTPRGELFF. The CDR3 nucleotides read TGTGCCAGCACCCCCAGAGGGGAGCTGTTTTTT. This chain uses TRBV12-3 or TRBV12-4 with TRBJ2-2; D is unresolved. The CDR3 extends over 11 amino acids. V was pared by 7 bases and J by 8 bases, with 8 bases between.

The chain carries TRBV11-1 and TRBJ1-4; D not resolved. The CDR3 is made up of 15 amino acids. The germline V and J ends were trimmed by 2 bases and 8 bases, with 15 bases remaining between them. The V gene's germline CDR1 is SGHAT and CDR2 FQDESV (reference sequence). CDR3 sequence (DNA): TGTGCCAGCAGCTTATTTGTTAGGAGTTCAGAAAAACTGTTTTTT. Translating gives CASSLFVRSSEKLFF. Together with reference TRBV11-1 and TRBJ1-4, the CDR3 gives the full variable domain: EAEVAQSPRYKITEKSQAVAFWCDPISGHATLYWYRQILGQGPELLVQFQDESVVDDSQLPKDRFSAERLKGVDSTLKIQPAELGDSAMYLCASSLFVRSSEKLFFGSGTQLSVL.

The rearrangement uses TRBV7-9 and TRBJ2-3; TRBD2 matches at 8 bases. J lost 4 bases, V lost 5 bases, and 11 bases had no gene match. Germline loops: CDR1 SEHNR, CDR2 FQNEAQ (reference sequence). The CDR3 spans 16 residues. CDR3: CASSTWTSFFPDTQYF. In nucleotides, the CDR3 is TGTGCCAGCAGCACCTGGACTAGCTTCTTCCCAGATACGCAGTATTTT.

The chain is built from TRBV19 and TRBJ2-2; the match to TRBD2 covers 9 bases. Looked up from germline, CDR1 is LNHDA and CDR2 is SQIVND (reference sequence). The CDR3 runs 14 residues. V shed 5 bases and J 6 bases; nucleotides not matched to a gene: 4. The CDR3 region is CASSQGLAPGELFF. The CDR3 DNA sequence: TGTGCCAGTAGTCAGGGACTAGCACCCGGGGAGCTGTTTTTT. The full variable domain, with the rest looked up from reference TRBV19 and TRBJ2-2, is DGGITQSPKYLFRKEGQNVTLSCEQNLNHDAMYWYRQDPGQGLRLIYYSQIVNDFQKGDIAEGYSVSREKKESFPLTVTSAQKNPTAFYLCASSQGLAPGELFFGEGSRLTVL.

The J gene is TRBJ1-4, the V gene TRBV30; TRBD1 agrees at 7 bases. Germline V gene lookup returns CDR1 GTSNPN and CDR2 SVGIG (reference sequence). The J segment lost 7 bases and the V segment lost 4 bases, leaving 3 bases of the junction unmatched. The CDR3 runs 12 residues. CDR3 DNA: TGTGCCTGGAACAGGGGAGGTGAAAAACTGTTTTTT. The encoded protein is CAWNRGGEKLFF.

The chain links TRBV7-2 to TRBJ2-3, with D unclear. The CDR3 sequence is 13 residues long. The germline V gene encodes CDR1 SGHTA and CDR2 FQGNSA. Trimming left V 1 base short and J 6 bases short, with 8 bases between. CDR3 amino acids: CASSLVPGDTQYF. The DNA for the CDR3 is TGTGCCAGCAGCTTAGTCCCCGGGGATACGCAGTATTTT.